The T cell receptor beta chain under discussion was sequenced for a study of CD8+ T cells in alopecia areata. About the study: A regimen of oral tofacitinib, 5 to 10 mg twice daily, was given to treated patients. The study's findings and limits: In lesional scalp, particularly from alopecia totalis/universalis, clonality was higher than in normal scalp. Mice gave a clearer picture of TCR sharing than patients did, possibly for HLA-related reasons.

RNA was extracted and reverse transcribed into cDNA as the sequencing template. The table came from immunoSEQ multiplex PCR; TCRdb's copy has only in-frame clones and leaves some out. The data contain under 300,000 clones, 65% to 70% of them seen just once; the ten biggest clones take up approximately 1.2%. As concerns this clone: Its cognate antigen is unknown.

This CDR3 is built from 13 residues. Trimming cost V 0 bases and J 8 bases; bases outside gene matches: 5. Germline CDR1 reads GTSNPN; CDR2 reads SVGIG (reference sequence). Separation by sorting yielded CD4+ and CD8+ T cells from PBMCs. The sequenced sample was CD4+ T cells sorted from blood, obtained at week 0. This chain uses TRBV30 with TRBJ1-2, with 8 positions matching TRBD1. The clonotype originates from a human donor with alopecia areata. The CDR3 region has the DNA TGTGCCTGGAGTGTCCTGACAGGGGTGGGCTACACCTTC. This codes for CAWSVLTGVGYTF.